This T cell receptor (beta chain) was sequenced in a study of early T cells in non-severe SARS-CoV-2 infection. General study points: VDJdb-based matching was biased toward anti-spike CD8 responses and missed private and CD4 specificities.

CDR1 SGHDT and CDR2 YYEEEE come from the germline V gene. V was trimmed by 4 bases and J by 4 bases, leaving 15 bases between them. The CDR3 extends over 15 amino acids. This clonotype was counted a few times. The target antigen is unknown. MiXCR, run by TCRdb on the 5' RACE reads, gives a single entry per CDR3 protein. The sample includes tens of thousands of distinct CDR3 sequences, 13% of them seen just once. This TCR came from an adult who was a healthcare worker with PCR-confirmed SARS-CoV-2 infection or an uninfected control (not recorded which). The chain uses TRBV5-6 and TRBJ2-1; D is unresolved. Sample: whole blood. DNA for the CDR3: TGTGCCAGCAGCCGTGGATCCGCCCCGTACAATGAGCAGTTCTTC. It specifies CASSRGSAPYNEQFF. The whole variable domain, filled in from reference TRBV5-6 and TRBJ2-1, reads DAGVTQSPTHLIKTRGQQVTLRCSPKSGHDTVSWYQQALGQGPQFIFQYYEEEERQRGNFPDRFSGHQFPNYSSELNVNALLLGDSALYLCASSRGSAPYNEQFFGPGTRLTVL.